The present T cell receptor (beta chain) was sequenced within a study of cytomegalovirus exposure and HLA in healthy donors. The PCR was carried out with 60 Vbeta primers and 13 Jbeta primers. Sequencing used immunoSEQ multiplex PCR; TCRdb keeps in-frame clones, though not all of them. Of roughly 140,000 clones listed, 75% to 90% are singletons. The CDR3 is made up of 18 amino acids. Germline assignment: CDR1 SGHVS and CDR2 FNYEAQ. Trimming removed 1 base from V and 0 bases from J, with 16 bases in between. The chain employs TRBV7-6 and TRBJ1-3; perhaps TRBD1 as D (5 bases). The source material was PBMCs. This receptor was obtained from a man aged 40-50 years in good health and CMV-seronegative. CDR3 amino acids: CASSLDPPGLHSGNTIYF. The CDR3 bases are TGTGCCAGCAGCTTAGATCCTCCGGGACTCCACTCTGGAAACACCATATATTTT.